This TCR beta chain comes out of a study of technical replicates of blood from a handful of donors. CDR1 and CDR2 (germline): PRHDT, FYEKMQ (reference sequence). CDR3 length equals 16 residues. Trimming took off 2 bases at V and 1 base at J, with 11 bases between the two ends. The protocol was immunoSEQ multiplex PCR, while the TCRdb copy is restricted to in-frame clones and leaves out a portion. The sample contains more than 12,000 clones, roughly 83% of which appear only once. This receptor was identified in a human donor in good health. The rearrangement uses TRBV13 and TRBJ2-2; tentatively, D is TRBD2 (6 bases). Sequencing used PBMCs. CDR3 amino acids: CASSLLGDWNTGELFF. CDR3 nucleotide sequence: TGTGCCAGCAGCTTACTTGGGGACTGGAACACCGGGGAGCTGTTTTTT.